This TCR beta chain was obtained from a study of blood T cell repertoires in COVID-19. As originally analysed: Quantification of nucleated cells was approximated via reference gene primer amplification. Clones were sequenced by immunoSEQ multiplex PCR, and TCRdb holds only the in-frame ones, with some missing. The DNA gave D and trimming, while V, J and clone size come from that table. The sample holds tens of thousands of clones, around 88% seen once. The sequencing input was peripheral blood. The sequence derives from a man aged 70 or older with active or convalescent COVID-19.

In nucleotides, the CDR3 is TGTGCCAGCAGCTCTACCAGCGGCCTAGTGGATGGCTACACCTTC. Its translation: CASSSTSGLVDGYTF. V usage is TRBV5-4 and J usage is TRBJ1-2; no clear D. Germline loops: CDR1 SGHNT, CDR2 YYREEE (reference sequence). This CDR3 is built from 15 residues. Trimming cost V 3 bases and J 6 bases, with 18 bases left between them.